Each of the 14 T cell receptor beta chains below was sequenced from the same sample in a study of regulatory T cells in long-lasting Graves disease. Regarding time point: newly diagnosed GD, antithyroid drugs for less than 3 months. Generation of the TCR library employed RNA extracted from PBMCs. Through Arm-PCR of CDR3 regions and iRepertoire HTBI primers, TCR beta libraries were built. In TCRdb, the multiplex PCR reads were re-called with MiXCR into one record per CDR3 protein. The table records 560,000 or so distinct CDR3 sequences, about 15% of them present only once. This sample also belongs to another study, concerning T cells in Graves' hyperthyroidism and ophthalmopathy.

Sequenced material: peripheral blood mononuclear cells (PBMCs), taken at new diagnosis, from a patient treated with antithyroid drugs. The receptor set was obtained from a man aged 18-30 years with Graves disease.

This clonotype has a handful of counts. The rearrangement uses TRBV30 and TRBJ1-5, with TRBD1 as a possible D gene (6 bases). The DNA end favors TRBJ2-3, so the J call may be wrong. From germline, CDR1 is GTSNPN and CDR2 SVGIG (reference sequence). This CDR3 region has 18 residues. The CDR3 DNA reads as TGTGCCTGGAGTGCCCGGCGCCGGGCCCTGTGGGACAATCAGCCCCAGTATTTT. Amino acids: CAWSARRRALWDNQPQYF.

The chain combines TRBV5-1 with TRBJ2-5; 12 bases match TRBD1. Germline CDR1 is SGHRS and CDR2 is YFSETQ. The trim removed 2 bases at V and 2 bases at J, leaving 4 bases unmatched. The CDR3 contains 16 residues. Here the CDR3 DNA reads TGCGCCAGCAGCTTCGGGACAGGGGGCTTTCAAGAGACCCAGTACTTC. Encoded protein: CASSFGTGGFQETQYF.

This clonotype was seen many times. The chain links TRBV2 to TRBJ2-7, with D unclear. CDR1 is SNHLY, CDR2 FYNNEI, per germline. Between the trimmed V and J ends, which lost 5 bases and 7 bases, there was a span of 12 bases. This CDR3 spans 12 amino acids. CDR3 sequence (DNA): TGTGCCAGCAGTAAGGATACTTTGGAGCAGTACTTC. Amino acids: CASSKDTLEQYF.

This clonotype appeared many times. This sequence joins TRBV6-2 or TRBV6-3 and TRBJ1-2; TRBD1 aligns across 7 bases. Germline trimming cut 5 bases from V and 4 bases from J; bases unmatched to any gene: 7. CDR3 length equals 14 residues. In germline, CDR1 is MNHEY, CDR2 SVGEGT. CDR3 residues: CASSERRDSYGYTF. Here the CDR3 DNA reads TGTGCCAGCAGTGAACGACGGGACAGCTATGGCTACACCTTC.

This clonotype has at least ten counts. The chain combines TRBV28 with TRBJ1-1, with 7 nucleotides matching TRBD1. Germline CDR1 MDHEN, CDR2 SYDVKM. With 3 bases clipped from V and 6 bases from J, the junction kept 7 bases outside the gene matches. The length of the CDR3 is 14 residues. The CDR3 protein is CASSFRRGGSEAFF. CDR3 in DNA: TGTGCCAGCAGTTTTCGCAGGGGGGGATCTGAAGCTTTCTTT.

In its sample, this clonotype was seen a few times. This chain links TRBV6-4 with TRBJ1-2, with D uncertain. From germline, CDR1 is MRHNA and CDR2 SNTAGT. The CDR3 has 13 residues. With 7 bases removed from V and 5 bases from J, the gap between germline ends came to 14 bases. The DNA of the CDR3 is TGTGCCAGCACCTCTCAGTCCTCTTATGGCTACACCTTC. This codes for CASTSQSSYGYTF.

The J gene is TRBJ1-6, the V gene TRBV15; D unresolved. The ends were cut back, 1 base at V and 9 bases at J, with 10 bases in the middle. Germline V lookup: CDR1 LNHNV, CDR2 YYDKDF (reference sequence). The CDR3 is made up of 14 amino acids. The CDR3 is CATSRVGWGSPLHF. CDR3 bases: TGTGCCACCAGCAGAGTGGGCTGGGGTTCACCCCTCCACTTT.

This clonotype was found many times. The rearrangement joins TRBV28 to TRBJ2-7, with 7 bases matching TRBD1. The CDR3 covers 16 residues. The germline CDR1 and CDR2 sequences are MDHEN and SYDVKM. V gave up 4 bases and J gave up 2 bases; unmatched junction bases: 11. The DNA for the CDR3 is TGTGCCAGCAGTTGGGGGACAGAAACTATTACCTACGAGCAGTACTTC. It specifies CASSWGTETITYEQYF. Complete variable domain (other parts from reference TRBV28 and TRBJ2-7): DVKVTQSSRYLVKRTGEKVFLECVQDMDHENMFWYRQDPGLGLRLIYFSYDVKMKEKGDIPEGYSVSREKKERFSLILESASTNQTSMYLCASSWGTETITYEQYFGPGTRLTVT.

The chain has TRBV2 and TRBJ2-5, with 7 bases aligning to TRBD2. J was trimmed by 5 bases and V by 4 bases; bases with no gene match: 16. In germline, CDR1 is SNHLY, CDR2 FYNNEI. This CDR3 is built from 17 residues. CDR3 in DNA: TGTGCCAGCAGTGGGCCTTTGGGCAGCGGGACGGGGGAGACCCAGTACTTC. It codes for CASSGPLGSGTGETQYF.

This clonotype showed up just a few times. This rearrangement joins TRBV19 to TRBJ1-1, with D unclear. V gave up 4 bases and J gave up 2 bases, with 23 bases separating them. This CDR3 is built from 18 residues. Germline assignment: CDR1 LNHDA and CDR2 SQIVND (reference sequence). The CDR3 loop is CASSKDGIGVAINTEAFF. CDR3 nucleotides: TGTGCCAGTAGTAAGGACGGGATAGGAGTTGCCATAAACACTGAAGCTTTCTTT.

This clonotype has a count of ten or more. V usage is TRBV10-2 and J usage is TRBJ2-7; TRBD2 matches at 13 bases. The germline V gene has CDR1 WSHSY and CDR2 SAAADI. The junction had 10 bases not matched to a gene; V was cut back by 7 bases and J by 7 bases. This CDR3 has 15 amino acids. CDR3 sequence (DNA): TGCGCCAGCAACCAAGGACTAGCGGGAGTGGGTGAGCAGTACTTC. This encodes CASNQGLAGVGEQYF.

The sample holds many counts of this clonotype. The V gene is TRBV6-2 or TRBV6-3, the J gene TRBJ2-7; D is undetermined. CDR1 and CDR2 (germline): MNHEY, SVGEGT. The V end lost 1 base, the J end lost 7 bases, and 5 bases lay between the germline ends. The CDR3 covers 11 residues. CDR3 in DNA: TGTGCCAGCAGTTACTACGATGAGCAGTACTTC. Translation gives CASSYYDEQYF.

This clonotype occurred a few times. The CDR3 sequence: CSVIAGNEQFF. For the CDR3, the DNA is TGCAGTGTAATAGCGGGGAATGAGCAGTTCTTC. The chain combines TRBV20-1 with TRBJ2-1, with 8 nucleotides matching TRBD2. With V trimmed by 7 bases and J by 7 bases, 3 bases remained unmatched. Germline CDR1 DFQATT, CDR2 SNEGSKA (reference sequence). The CDR3 totals 11 residues.

The CDR3 reads CASSYLGAGYASPLHF. CDR3 DNA sequence: TGTGCCAGCAGTTACCTTGGGGCAGGGTATGCGTCACCCCTCCACTTT. This chain connects TRBV6-5 to TRBJ1-6; D may be TRBD1 (5 bases). The CDR3 has 16 residues. Germline CDR1 and CDR2: MNHEY and SVGAGI. V shed 2 bases and J shed 10 bases, with 18 bases lying between them.